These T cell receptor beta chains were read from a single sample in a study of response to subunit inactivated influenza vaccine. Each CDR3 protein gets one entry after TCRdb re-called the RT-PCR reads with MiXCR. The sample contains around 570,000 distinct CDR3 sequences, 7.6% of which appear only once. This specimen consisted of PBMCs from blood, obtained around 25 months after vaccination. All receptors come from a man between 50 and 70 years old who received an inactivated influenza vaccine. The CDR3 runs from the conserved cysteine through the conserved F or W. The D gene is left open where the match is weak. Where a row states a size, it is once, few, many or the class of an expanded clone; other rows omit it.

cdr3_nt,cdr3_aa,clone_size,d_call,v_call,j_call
TGTGCCAGCAGCTTAAGTCAGGGAGATTCCACACTGAAACCTTTCTTT,CASSLSQGDSTLKPFF,.,.,TRBV5-5,TRBJ1-1
TGTGCCAGCAGTTTAGCGACGGCCTATGGCTACACCTTC,CASSLATAYGYTF,.,.,TRBV28,TRBJ1-2
TGTGCCAGCAGCGTATCCCCTTTTACACTAGCCAAAAACATTCAGTACTTC,CASSVSPFTLAKNIQYF,many,.,TRBV9,TRBJ2-4
TGTGCCAGCAGTGCTAGCGGGGGGGCGCGAACCGGGGAGCTGTTTTTT,CASSASGGARTGELFF,many,TRBD2,TRBV12-3/TRBV12-4,TRBJ2-2
TGTGCCATCAGTGAGGGGATCAGATATGGCTACACCTTC,CAISEGIRYGYTF,few,.,TRBV10-3,TRBJ1-2
TGCGCCAGCAGCCACCCCACGTGGCTTCTAACCTACGAGCAGTACTTC,CASSHPTWLLTYEQYF,many,.,TRBV4-3,TRBJ2-7
TGCAGTGCTAGAGCTGGGACAGGGGGAGGATCGACACCCCTCCACTTT,CSARAGTGGGSTPLHF,.,TRBD1,TRBV20-1,TRBJ1-6
TGTGCCATCAGTGAAACGCCGTTAGCGGGGACTAGCACAGATACGCAGTATTTT,CAISETPLAGTSTDTQYF,many,TRBD2,TRBV10-3,TRBJ2-3
TGTGCCAGCAGCAAGGACAGGTCGAACACTGAAGCTTTCTTT,CASSKDRSNTEAFF,many,TRBD1,TRBV11-2,TRBJ1-1
TGCAGCGGGGGCTCAACCACAGATACGCAGTATTTT,CSGGSTTDTQYF,few,.,TRBV29-1,TRBJ2-3
TGTGCTAGTGGTTTGGTGGGAAGCACTGAAGCTTTCTTT,CASGLVGSTEAFF,few,.,TRBV12-5,TRBJ1-1
TGCAGTGCTAGAGATGGGACTAGCGGGGGAAATGAGCAGTTCTTC,CSARDGTSGGNEQFF,.,TRBD2,TRBV20-1,TRBJ2-1
TGCAGTGCTCGCGCCGGGGGAAGACGCTCACCCCTCCACTTT,CSARAGGRRSPLHF,few,.,TRBV20-1,TRBJ1-6
TGTGCCAGCAGCGCATACAGGGGACCTAATGAAAAACTGTTTTTT,CASSAYRGPNEKLFF,many,TRBD1,TRBV3-1,TRBJ1-4